This TCR beta chain was obtained from a study of blood T cell repertoires in COVID-19. The method was immunoSEQ multiplex PCR; TCRdb's version includes in-frame clones alone and lacks a portion of them. The sample yields about 180,000 clones, about 88% seen once. The ends lost 1 base at V and 5 bases at J; junction bases unmatched: 4. There are 14 residues in the CDR3. Germline loops: CDR1 MGHRA, CDR2 YSYEKL. The chain employs TRBV4-1 and TRBJ1-1; 7 nucleotides match TRBD1. Sequencing input: peripheral blood. This TCR was sampled from a man aged 18 to 30 who had recovered from COVID-19. The DNA of the CDR3 is TGCGCCAGCAGCCAAGGACAGGGAAGGACTGAAGCTTTCTTT. Its protein is CASSQGQGRTEAFF.